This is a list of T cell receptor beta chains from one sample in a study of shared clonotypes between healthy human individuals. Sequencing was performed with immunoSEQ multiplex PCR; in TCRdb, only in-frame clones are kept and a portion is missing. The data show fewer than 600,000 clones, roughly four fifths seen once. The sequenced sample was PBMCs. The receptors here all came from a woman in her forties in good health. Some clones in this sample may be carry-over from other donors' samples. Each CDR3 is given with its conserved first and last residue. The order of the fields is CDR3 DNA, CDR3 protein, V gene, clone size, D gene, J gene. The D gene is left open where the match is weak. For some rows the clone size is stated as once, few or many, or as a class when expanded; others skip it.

CDR3nt: TGTGCCTGTAACCGGGACCATCGCACAGATACGCAGTATTTT; CDR3aa: CACNRDHRTDTQYF; v_gene: TRBV30; abundance: -; d_gene: -; j_gene: TRBJ2-3
CDR3nt: TGTGCCAGCAGCCGTAGCGGCCAAGAGACCCAGTACTTC; CDR3aa: CASSRSGQETQYF; v_gene: TRBV11-1; abundance: once; d_gene: -; j_gene: TRBJ2-5
CDR3nt: TGCGCCAGCAGCACGGAAGTCAATCAGCCCCAGCATTTT; CDR3aa: CASSTEVNQPQHF; v_gene: TRBV5-1; abundance: -; d_gene: -; j_gene: TRBJ1-5
CDR3nt: TGTGCCAGCAGCCTCAACAGGGGTGATGGCTACACCTTC; CDR3aa: CASSLNRGDGYTF; v_gene: TRBV10-3; abundance: -; d_gene: TRBD1; j_gene: TRBJ1-2
CDR3nt: TGTGCCAGCAGCTTAGATCAGGGACAGGTGGTGAAGTTCTTC; CDR3aa: CASSLDQGQVVKFF; v_gene: TRBV11-2; abundance: -; d_gene: TRBD1; j_gene: TRBJ2-1
CDR3nt: TGTGCCAGCAGACGAACGGGCAATGAGCAGTTCTTC; CDR3aa: CASRRTGNEQFF; v_gene: TRBV2; abundance: -; d_gene: -; j_gene: TRBJ2-1
CDR3nt: TGTGCCAGCAGCCCCCGGGGTCAGCCATCCTACGAGCAGTACTTC; CDR3aa: CASSPRGQPSYEQYF; v_gene: TRBV4-2; abundance: -; d_gene: -; j_gene: TRBJ2-7
CDR3nt: TGTGCCAGTAGTCCATCCTCCGGGACAAGCTACGAGCAGTACTTC; CDR3aa: CASSPSSGTSYEQYF; v_gene: TRBV19; abundance: -; d_gene: -; j_gene: TRBJ2-7
CDR3nt: TGTGCCAGCTCACCGAGTAATCGCGCGAACACCGGGGAGCTGTTTTTT; CDR3aa: CASSPSNRANTGELFF; v_gene: TRBV18; abundance: -; d_gene: -; j_gene: TRBJ2-2
CDR3nt: TGCGCCAGCAGCAATCTCCCAGGGATGAGTGAAAAACTGTTTTTT; CDR3aa: CASSNLPGMSEKLFF; v_gene: TRBV5-1; abundance: -; d_gene: -; j_gene: TRBJ1-4
CDR3nt: TGTGCCTGGAGTTCAGACGTGAGCTCCTACAATGAGCAGTTCTTC; CDR3aa: CAWSSDVSSYNEQFF; v_gene: TRBV30; abundance: -; d_gene: -; j_gene: TRBJ2-1
CDR3nt: TGTGCCAGCAGTTTAGGGGACAGGGGTTATGGCTACACCTTC; CDR3aa: CASSLGDRGYGYTF; v_gene: TRBV28; abundance: -; d_gene: TRBD1; j_gene: TRBJ1-2
CDR3nt: TGCGCCAGCAGCCGAGGGGCTAATCCAGAGACCCAGTACTTC; CDR3aa: CASSRGANPETQYF; v_gene: TRBV4-1; abundance: few; d_gene: -; j_gene: TRBJ2-5
CDR3nt: TGTGCCAGCAGTCCCAGAGGAATTGGACTGAGCTATGGCTACACCTTC; CDR3aa: CASSPRGIGLSYGYTF; v_gene: TRBV27; abundance: -; d_gene: -; j_gene: TRBJ1-2
CDR3nt: TGTGCCAGCAGTGACAGCACACAGCAGAATGAGCAGTTCTTC; CDR3aa: CASSDSTQQNEQFF; v_gene: TRBV2; abundance: -; d_gene: -; j_gene: TRBJ2-1
CDR3nt: TGTGCCTGGAGTGTCCCGGGACTAGGGAGCGAGACCCAGTACTTC; CDR3aa: CAWSVPGLGSETQYF; v_gene: TRBV30; abundance: -; d_gene: TRBD2; j_gene: TRBJ2-5
CDR3nt: TGTGCCAGCAGTTACTCCGCAGGGGGCATCGAGCAGTACTTC; CDR3aa: CASSYSAGGIEQYF; v_gene: TRBV6-6; abundance: -; d_gene: TRBD1; j_gene: TRBJ2-7
CDR3nt: TGTGCCATCAGTGCAGGGACTAGCCGGACCTACGAGCAGTACTTC; CDR3aa: CAISAGTSRTYEQYF; v_gene: TRBV10-3; abundance: -; d_gene: TRBD2; j_gene: TRBJ2-7
CDR3nt: TGTGCCAGCAGTTACGGGCTGCTGACGCGCAATGAGCAGTTCTTC; CDR3aa: CASSYGLLTRNEQFF; v_gene: TRBV27; abundance: -; d_gene: -; j_gene: TRBJ2-1
CDR3nt: TGCGCCAGCAGCTTGGTTACGAATGAGCAGTTCTTC; CDR3aa: CASSLVTNEQFF; v_gene: TRBV5-1; abundance: -; d_gene: -; j_gene: TRBJ2-1
CDR3nt: TGCGCCAGCAGCCAAACCCACACAGGGTACTACGAGCAGTACTTC; CDR3aa: CASSQTHTGYYEQYF; v_gene: TRBV4-3; abundance: -; d_gene: -; j_gene: TRBJ2-7
CDR3nt: TGTGCCAGCAGTGCCCGGGACAGGTCCTACAATGAGCAGTTCTTC; CDR3aa: CASSARDRSYNEQFF; v_gene: TRBV6-1; abundance: -; d_gene: TRBD1; j_gene: TRBJ2-1
CDR3nt: TGTGCCAGCAGCTTAGGACAGGGAAGCACAGATACGCAGTATTTT; CDR3aa: CASSLGQGSTDTQYF; v_gene: TRBV7-3; abundance: -; d_gene: TRBD1; j_gene: TRBJ2-3
CDR3nt: TGTGCCAGCAGCCTCCCTAGGACGGATGGCTACACCTTC; CDR3aa: CASSLPRTDGYTF; v_gene: TRBV5-4; abundance: many; d_gene: -; j_gene: TRBJ1-2
CDR3nt: TGTGCCAGCTCACCGGAGGGGAGCTCCTACAATGAGCAGTTCTTC; CDR3aa: CASSPEGSSYNEQFF; v_gene: TRBV18; abundance: few; d_gene: -; j_gene: TRBJ2-1
CDR3nt: TGCAGTGCCCTCTGTATAAACGAGCAGTACTTC; CDR3aa: CSALCINEQYF; v_gene: TRBV20-1; abundance: -; d_gene: -; j_gene: TRBJ2-7
CDR3nt: TGTGCCACCAGCAAACTAGTTTCGGGTACGCAGTATTTT; CDR3aa: CATSKLVSGTQYF; v_gene: TRBV15; abundance: -; d_gene: -; j_gene: TRBJ2-3
CDR3nt: TGTGCCAGCAGGGTTGGGCAGCTCTATGGCTACACCTTC; CDR3aa: CASRVGQLYGYTF; v_gene: TRBV6-5; abundance: -; d_gene: -; j_gene: TRBJ1-2
CDR3nt: TGTGCCAGCATTCCCAAGGAGGGGGCCGGGGAGCTGTTTTTT; CDR3aa: CASIPKEGAGELFF; v_gene: TRBV6-5; abundance: few; d_gene: -; j_gene: TRBJ2-2
CDR3nt: TGTGCCATCAGTGAGTCTTGGGGGGGAATCCGCTACACCTTC; CDR3aa: CAISESWGGIRYTF; v_gene: TRBV10-3; abundance: -; d_gene: -; j_gene: TRBJ1-2
CDR3nt: TGTGCCAGCAGTGAAACCGGGACAGGGGTGCAAAAACTGTTTTTT; CDR3aa: CASSETGTGVQKLFF; v_gene: TRBV27; abundance: many; d_gene: TRBD1; j_gene: TRBJ1-4
CDR3nt: TGCGCCAGCAGCCAAGTGAGAGGGACAAAGGGCCACAATGAGCAGTTCTTC; CDR3aa: CASSQVRGTKGHNEQFF; v_gene: TRBV4-3; abundance: -; d_gene: -; j_gene: TRBJ2-1
CDR3nt: TGTGCCAGCAGCTTAGGGGTACAAACCGCTTTCTTT; CDR3aa: CASSLGVQTAFF; v_gene: TRBV7-2; abundance: -; d_gene: -; j_gene: TRBJ1-1
CDR3nt: TGTGCCAGCAGCTTGGAACCCTTACAGGGGGTGAGAACTGAAGCTTTCTTT; CDR3aa: CASSLEPLQGVRTEAFF; v_gene: TRBV7-2; abundance: -; d_gene: TRBD1; j_gene: TRBJ1-1
CDR3nt: TGTGCCTGGAGTCCCGATTCCTACGAGCAGTACTTC; CDR3aa: CAWSPDSYEQYF; v_gene: TRBV30; abundance: -; d_gene: -; j_gene: TRBJ2-7
CDR3nt: TGTGCCAGCAGGGAAGTAGCGGGAAGTGGGGCAGATACGCAGTATTTT; CDR3aa: CASREVAGSGADTQYF; v_gene: TRBV6-1; abundance: -; d_gene: TRBD2; j_gene: TRBJ2-3
CDR3nt: TGTGCCAGCAGCGGTGGGACAGGGCAAAATCGGCCCCAGCATTTT; CDR3aa: CASSGGTGQNRPQHF; v_gene: TRBV7-8; abundance: -; d_gene: TRBD1; j_gene: TRBJ1-5
CDR3nt: TGTGCCAGCTCACCACCCTCGGCAGACTATGGCTACACCTTC; CDR3aa: CASSPPSADYGYTF; v_gene: TRBV18; abundance: -; d_gene: -; j_gene: TRBJ1-2
CDR3nt: TGTGCCAGCAGCGGCACTAGCGGCACAGATACGCAGTATTTT; CDR3aa: CASSGTSGTDTQYF; v_gene: TRBV5-4; abundance: -; d_gene: TRBD2; j_gene: TRBJ2-3
CDR3nt: TGTGCCAGCAGCCTCACCGGGACTAGCGGGACCTACGAGCAGTACTTC; CDR3aa: CASSLTGTSGTYEQYF; v_gene: TRBV11-1; abundance: many; d_gene: TRBD2; j_gene: TRBJ2-7
CDR3nt: TGTGCCAGCAGCGTAGGGTCCAGGGCGGACGGGGAGCTGTTTTTT; CDR3aa: CASSVGSRADGELFF; v_gene: TRBV9; abundance: -; d_gene: -; j_gene: TRBJ2-2
CDR3nt: TGCGCCAGCAGCCGGAACGCCCGGGGCGGGAGCTCCTACGAGCAGTACTTC; CDR3aa: CASSRNARGGSSYEQYF; v_gene: TRBV5-1; abundance: -; d_gene: TRBD2; j_gene: TRBJ2-7
CDR3nt: TGCGCCAGCAGCTTGGCGAGGGCCTCCTACAATGAGCAGTTCTTC; CDR3aa: CASSLARASYNEQFF; v_gene: TRBV5-1; abundance: few; d_gene: -; j_gene: TRBJ2-1
CDR3nt: TGTGCCAGCAGCTTAGTGCCCACGCCATACAATGAGCAGTTCTTC; CDR3aa: CASSLVPTPYNEQFF; v_gene: TRBV11-2; abundance: few; d_gene: -; j_gene: TRBJ2-1
CDR3nt: TGCGCCAGCAGTCCTAGGGGAATCTCCACTGGCTACACCTTC; CDR3aa: CASSPRGISTGYTF; v_gene: TRBV10-1; abundance: -; d_gene: -; j_gene: TRBJ1-2
CDR3nt: TGTGCCAGCAGTCAATACGGGACAGTTCGGAATGAGCAGTTCTTC; CDR3aa: CASSQYGTVRNEQFF; v_gene: TRBV6-4; abundance: once; d_gene: TRBD1; j_gene: TRBJ2-1
CDR3nt: TGTGCCAGCAGTTTCCAGGGAAGGGCCCTCTACGAGCAGTACTTC; CDR3aa: CASSFQGRALYEQYF; v_gene: TRBV27; abundance: -; d_gene: -; j_gene: TRBJ2-7
CDR3nt: TGTGCCAGCAGTGTCCCCAACACCGGGGAGCTGTTTTTT; CDR3aa: CASSVPNTGELFF; v_gene: TRBV2; abundance: -; d_gene: -; j_gene: TRBJ2-2